The present TCR beta chain was sequenced within a study of T cell responses to AZD1222 COVID-19 vaccine. Study-wide background: Second doses at about 4 or about 12 weeks were pooled. Regarding the study as a whole: None of the repertoires were sampled until the peak T cell response had passed.

Data came from immunoSEQ multiplex PCR; TCRdb stores just in-frame clones and leaves some out. This repertoire shows 75,000 to 100,000 clones, 90% found once; its top ten account for 8% to 9.5%. Concerning this clone itself: What it binds is unknown.

This TCR was recovered from an adult in good health. Material: peripheral blood, obtained on day 0 of AZD1222 vaccination.

In DNA, the CDR3 is TGTGCCAGCAGCCAAGTGGCTAGCGGGGGGAGGGCCCGCTCCGGGGAGCTGTTTTTT. Its translation: CASSQVASGGRARSGELFF. This chain uses TRBV3-1 (or the pseudogene TRBV3-2) with TRBJ2-2; 11 nucleotides align to TRBD2. CDR3 length: 19 amino acids. V dropped 1 base and J dropped 6; count of bases not matched to a gene: 13. The germline V gene has CDR1 LGHDT and CDR2 YNNKEL (reference sequence).